The rows below give T cell receptor beta chains drawn from one sample of a study of control samples from healthy donors and cancer patients. Profiled with immunoSEQ multiplex PCR; TCRdb holds only in-frame clones, not every one. Of 100,000 to 150,000 clones in the sample, around 90% were seen once. The specimen was blood. Receptors originate from a man aged 45-65 years in good health. The CDR3 runs from the conserved cysteine through the conserved F or W. D genes are given only for firm matches. Some rows mark clone size as missing; the rest say once, few, many or name a class of expanded clone.

J gene | clone size | D gene | V gene | CDR3 protein | CDR3 DNA
TRBJ1-2 | once | . | TRBV7-8 | CASSSTGYGYTF | TGTGCCAGCAGCTCCACAGGGTACGGCTACACCTTC
TRBJ2-7 | . | . | TRBV30 | CAWSVGGGEQYF | TGTGCCTGGAGTGTCGGAGGGGGCGAGCAGTACTTC
TRBJ2-3 | . | . | TRBV19 | CASSPASTDTQYF | TGTGCCAGTAGTCCCGCTAGCACAGATACGCAGTATTTT
TRBJ2-1 | . | . | TRBV3-1/TRBV3-2 | CASSQDRRISYNEQFF | TGTGCCAGCAGCCAAGATAGGCGGATTTCCTACAATGAGCAGTTCTTC
TRBJ2-7 | . | . | TRBV7-2 | CASSWDTPGEQYF | TGTGCCAGCAGCTGGGACACCCCTGGAGAGCAGTACTTC
TRBJ2-7 | . | . | TRBV6-6 | CASSTDYEQYF | TGTGCCAGCAGTACCGACTACGAGCAGTACTTC
TRBJ1-5 | . | TRBD1 | TRBV11-2 | CASSLNGQAGEPQHF | TGTGCCAGCAGCTTAAACGGACAGGCCGGCGAGCCCCAGCATTTT
TRBJ1-3 | . | . | TRBV7-9 | CASSLQGTGNTIYF | TGTGCCAGCAGCTTACAGGGGACTGGAAACACCATATATTTT
TRBJ1-2 | . | TRBD1 | TRBV28 | CASSPGLTGGWYGYTF | TGTGCCAGCAGTCCTGGGTTAACAGGGGGTTGGTATGGCTACACCTTC
TRBJ1-1 | . | . | TRBV25-1 | CASSLAAGATEAFF | TGTGCCAGCAGTTTAGCGGCAGGGGCCACTGAAGCTTTCTTT
TRBJ2-7 | . | . | TRBV6-5 | CASAGSNDEQYF | TGTGCCAGCGCAGGGTCCAACGACGAGCAGTACTTC
TRBJ1-1 | . | . | TRBV5-4 | CASSFWDGTEAFF | TGTGCCAGCAGCTTTTGGGACGGTACTGAAGCTTTCTTT
TRBJ2-3 | . | TRBD1 | TRBV5-1 | CASSSDRGITDTQYF | TGCGCCAGCAGTTCGGACAGGGGAATCACAGATACGCAGTATTTT
TRBJ1-3 | . | . | TRBV30 | CAWSASRTQGDTIYF | TGTGCCTGGAGTGCATCTCGGACCCAAGGAGACACCATATATTTT
TRBJ2-2 | . | . | TRBV7-6 | CASSLDPPANTGELFF | TGTGCCAGCAGCTTAGATCCCCCCGCGAACACCGGGGAGCTGTTTTTT
TRBJ1-4 | . | TRBD1 | TRBV10-2 | CASRGAGGEEKLFF | TGCGCCAGCAGGGGGGCAGGGGGAGAAGAAAAACTGTTTTTT
TRBJ2-5 | . | . | TRBV4-1 | CASSQGGRYTQYF | TGCGCCAGCAGCCAAGGCGGACGTTATACCCAGTACTTC
TRBJ2-7 | . | . | TRBV6-5 | CASSYGLAESYEQYF | TGTGCCAGCAGTTACGGTTTGGCAGAGTCCTACGAGCAGTACTTC
TRBJ1-2 | . | . | TRBV2 | CASSQILRGGGAYGYTF | TGTGCCAGCAGCCAGATATTACGAGGAGGGGGGGCCTATGGCTACACCTTC
TRBJ1-4 | . | TRBD1 | TRBV5-1 | CASSDPGQGQEKLFF | TGCGCCAGCAGCGATCCGGGACAGGGTCAGGAAAAACTGTTTTTT
TRBJ1-1 | . | . | TRBV3-1/TRBV3-2 | CASSHTAEAFF | TGTGCCAGCAGCCATACAGCCGAAGCTTTCTTT
TRBJ1-6 | . | TRBD1 | TRBV6-5 | CASSTDRVENSPLHF | TGTGCCAGCAGTACTGACAGGGTTGAGAATTCACCCCTCCACTTT
TRBJ2-3 | . | TRBD1 | TRBV5-4 | CASSLRDRTQDTQYF | TGTGCCAGCAGCCTCCGGGACAGGACACAAGATACGCAGTATTTT
TRBJ1-5 | . | TRBD1 | TRBV4-1 | CASSQGLRQGPFGNQPQHF | TGCGCCAGCAGCCAAGGACTAAGACAGGGCCCCTTCGGAAATCAGCCCCAGCATTTT
TRBJ2-2 | . | TRBD2 | TRBV7-2 | CASSLSQGGGNTGELFF | TGTGCCAGCAGCTTAAGCCAGGGCGGGGGGAACACCGGGGAGCTGTTTTTT
TRBJ2-5 | . | . | TRBV3-1/TRBV3-2 | CASSPIKLPETQYF | TGTGCCAGCAGCCCTATCAAACTCCCAGAGACCCAGTACTTC
TRBJ2-5 | . | . | TRBV5-8 | CASSLTGSYQETQYF | TGTGCCAGCAGCTTAACAGGATCGTACCAAGAGACCCAGTACTTC
TRBJ2-5 | . | TRBD1 | TRBV3-1/TRBV3-2 | CASSQVGTGDQETQYF | TGTGCCAGCAGCCAAGTGGGGACAGGGGATCAAGAGACCCAGTACTTC
TRBJ1-1 | . | . | TRBV6-5 | CASSYSSQGMEAFF | TGTGCCAGCAGTTACTCTTCCCAGGGGATGGAAGCTTTCTTT
TRBJ2-1 | . | . | TRBV7-2 | CASSSSSSYNEQFF | TGTGCCAGCAGCTCCTCTAGCTCCTACAATGAGCAGTTCTTC
TRBJ2-1 | once | TRBD2 | TRBV5-6 | CASSLGTSRSSYNEQFF | TGTGCCAGCAGCCTCGGGACTAGCCGAAGCTCCTACAATGAGCAGTTCTTC
TRBJ1-2 | . | . | TRBV9 | CASSVSDRQYYGYTF | TGTGCCAGCAGCGTGTCGGACAGACAATATTATGGCTACACCTTC
TRBJ2-5 | . | TRBD1 | TRBV30 | CAWGTGHETQYF | TGTGCCTGGGGGACAGGGCACGAGACCCAGTACTTC
TRBJ2-3 | . | TRBD2 | TRBV11-2 | CASRRRLALTDTQYF | TGTGCCAGCAGACGCCGACTAGCCCTCACAGATACGCAGTATTTT
TRBJ2-7 | . | TRBD1 | TRBV4-1 | CASSLTMGGQGLSYEQYF | TGCGCCAGCAGCCTTACTATGGGGGGACAGGGCCTCTCCTACGAGCAGTACTTC
TRBJ1-2 | . | TRBD1 | TRBV10-3 | CAISIQGIGGGYTF | TGTGCCATCAGTATACAGGGGATAGGGGGTGGCTACACCTTC
TRBJ1-1 | . | TRBD1 | TRBV12-5 | CASGLPRGYRGKSTEAFF | TGTGCTAGTGGTTTGCCACGAGGGTACAGGGGGAAGAGCACTGAAGCTTTCTTT
TRBJ2-7 | . | TRBD2 | TRBV2 | CASSPSGLNYEQYF | TGTGCCAGCAGCCCTAGCGGTCTTAACTACGAGCAGTACTTC
TRBJ1-4 | once | TRBD1 | TRBV11-2 | CASSLGQGNEKLFF | TGTGCCAGCAGCCTGGGACAGGGGAATGAAAAACTGTTTTTT
TRBJ2-5 | . | TRBD2 | TRBV4-2 | CASSQDSGRVQYF | TGTGCCAGCAGCCAGGATAGCGGGCGGGTGCAGTACTTC
TRBJ2-7 | . | . | TRBV19 | CASSIGPGTYEQYF | TGTGCCAGTAGTATAGGTCCGGGGACCTACGAGCAGTACTTC
TRBJ2-7 | . | . | TRBV27 | CASSLPGRPGEQYF | TGTGCCAGCAGTTTACCCGGACGGCCCGGGGAGCAGTACTTC
TRBJ1-1 | . | TRBD1 | TRBV25-1 | CASSARRDREVNTEAFF | TGTGCCAGCAGTGCCCGAAGGGACAGGGAGGTGAACACTGAAGCTTTCTTT
TRBJ1-1 | . | TRBD1 | TRBV3-1/TRBV3-2 | CASSQVGDTGAGNTEAFF | TGTGCCAGCAGCCAGGTGGGCGATACAGGGGCGGGGAACACTGAAGCTTTCTTT
TRBJ1-2 | . | TRBD1 | TRBV3-1/TRBV3-2 | CASRRGTGANYGYTF | TGTGCCAGCAGACGGGGGACAGGAGCTAACTATGGCTACACCTTC
TRBJ2-2 | . | . | TRBV25-1 | CASSESGSTGELFF | TGTGCCAGCAGTGAATCAGGTTCCACCGGGGAGCTGTTTTTT
TRBJ1-1 | . | . | TRBV19 | CASSIDFQGGTEAFF | TGTGCCAGTAGTATAGATTTCCAGGGCGGCACTGAAGCTTTCTTT
TRBJ2-7 | . | TRBD1 | TRBV5-1 | CASSSTTGQVSYEQYF | TGCGCCAGCAGTTCAACCACGGGACAGGTGTCCTACGAGCAGTACTTC
TRBJ2-2 | . | . | TRBV7-6 | CASSLGGRTVFGTGELFF | TGTGCCAGCAGCTTAGGGGGCCGGACAGTGTTCGGAACCGGGGAGCTGTTTTTT
TRBJ1-5 | . | TRBD1 | TRBV5-5 | CASSRNVGTGPNQPQHF | TGTGCCAGCAGCCGGAACGTGGGGACAGGACCCAATCAGCCCCAGCATTTT
TRBJ2-7 | . | . | TRBV5-1 | CASSLENYEQYF | TGCGCCAGCAGCTTGGAGAACTACGAGCAGTACTTC
TRBJ1-4 | . | . | TRBV30 | CASGPYATNEKLFF | TGTGCCTCAGGACCGTACGCAACTAATGAAAAACTGTTTTTT
TRBJ2-1 | . | . | TRBV2 | CASSDLAGNEQFF | TGTGCCAGCAGTGATCTGGCGGGGAATGAGCAGTTCTTC
TRBJ2-7 | . | . | TRBV5-4 | CASSRDLALSYEQYF | TGTGCCAGCAGCAGGGACTTAGCCCTCTCCTACGAGCAGTACTTC
TRBJ1-1 | . | . | TRBV10-3 | CAISRRPTEAFF | TGTGCCATCAGCAGGAGGCCAACTGAAGCTTTCTTT
TRBJ1-2 | . | TRBD1 | TRBV19 | CASSGGDSSNYGYTF | TGTGCCAGTAGTGGAGGGGACAGTTCTAACTATGGCTACACCTTC